Shown below are 26 T cell receptor beta chains from a single sample sequenced in a study of graft-versus-host responses after intestinal transplantation. The graft tissue was processed, and this released both intraepithelial and lamina propria lymphocytes. TCRdb keeps only in-frame clones here, not all; method: immunoSEQ multiplex PCR. In the table there are 35,000 to 40,000 clones, 75% to 90% of which are singletons. Sample: ileum tissue, taken 200 to 210 days after intestinal transplant. Receptor source: a human patient who received an intestinal transplant, so some T cells may come from the graft donor.

This clone is deemed medium-sized (0.01 to 0.1%). The chain links TRBV7-8 to TRBJ2-7; D perhaps matches TRBD1 (6 bases). Per germline, CDR1 SGHVS and CDR2 FQNEAQ. V was pared by 5 bases and J by 5 bases, with 16 bases between. The CDR3 contains 14 residues. Here the CDR3 DNA reads TGTGCCAGCAGCGCTCACAGGGTTTGGGACGAGCAGTACTTC. Encoded protein: CASSAHRVWDEQYF.

The V gene is TRBV28, the J gene TRBJ2-4; 12 bases match TRBD1. Trimming cost V 3 bases and J 0 bases; bases outside gene matches: 6. Germline V gene data show CDR1 as MDHEN and CDR2 as SYDVKM. The CDR3 consists of 18 residues. The CDR3, as DNA: TGTGCCAGCAGTTTCACCGGGACAGGGGGCCTAGCCAAAAACATTCAGTACTTC. It is translated as CASSFTGTGGLAKNIQYF.

The chain combines TRBV2 with TRBJ1-6; D is ambiguous. This CDR3 comprises 13 residues. Germline V gene lookup returns CDR1 SNHLY and CDR2 FYNNEI. Trimming stripped 6 bases from V and 8 bases from J, with 11 bases between. The CDR3 loop is CASSYNGDSPLHF. CDR3 DNA: TGTGCCAGCAGCTACAACGGAGATTCACCCCTCCACTTT.

The chain has TRBV19 and TRBJ1-5, with a possible D match to TRBD1 (5 bases). The CDR3 sequence is 13 residues long. V was clipped by 5 bases and J by 8 bases, with 13 bases between them. In germline, CDR1 is LNHDA, CDR2 SQIVND (reference sequence). CDR3: CASSGQGVKPQHF. For the CDR3, the DNA is TGTGCCAGTAGTGGGCAGGGTGTGAAGCCCCAGCATTTT.

The rearrangement joins TRBV14 to TRBJ1-1; D not certain. This CDR3 contains 13 residues. Germline loops: CDR1 SGHDN, CDR2 FVKESK. The V gene lost 3 bases and the J gene lost 5 bases, with 10 bases spanning the gap. For the CDR3, the DNA is TGTGCCAGCAGCCAGGGTTGGAGGACTGAAGCTTTCTTT. Its translation is CASSQGWRTEAFF.

V gene TRBV5-4 combines with J gene TRBJ2-2, with D perhaps given as TRBD1 or TRBD2 (5 bases each). V lost 4 bases and J 2 bases, leaving 12 bases between the germline ends. The length of the CDR3 is 15 residues. The germline V gene encodes CDR1 SGHNT and CDR2 YYREEE (reference sequence). The CDR3 nucleotides read TGTGCCAGCAGCCCCGGGACCCGTAACACCGGGGAGCTGTTTTTT. Its translation: CASSPGTRNTGELFF.

Of note for this clone: A junction end diverges from the germline sequence, so it may reflect a read error. This chain connects TRBV6-1 to TRBJ1-4; TRBD1 is a possible D gene (6 bases). The CDR3 runs to 15 residues. In germline, CDR1 is MNHNS, CDR2 SASEGT. This CDR3 reads CTSRDTVKANEKLFF. In DNA form, the CDR3 reads TGTACCAGCAGGGACACCGTTAAGGCTAATGAAAAACTGTTTTTT.

This chain connects TRBV19 to TRBJ2-5; D is unresolved. CDR3 length equals 14 residues. CDR1 is LNHDA and CDR2 is SQIVND in the germline V gene (reference sequence). The germline V and J ends were trimmed by 3 bases and 2 bases, with 10 bases remaining between them. The CDR3, as DNA: TGTGCCAGTAGTATCATCGGCACTCAAGAGACCCAGTACTTC. Protein sequence: CASSIIGTQETQYF.

The chain recombines TRBV15 with TRBJ2-1; TRBD2 aligns across 13 bases. Germline CDR1 is LNHNV and CDR2 is YYDKDF (reference sequence). Trimming removed 2 bases from V and 15 bases from J; junction bases left unmatched: 7. The CDR3 contains 14 residues. The CDR3 sequence: CATSRTRTSGRGFF. The CDR3 region has the DNA TGTGCCACCAGCAGAACCCGGACTAGCGGGAGAGGGTTCTTC.

The V and J genes are TRBV5-1 and TRBJ1-1; weak D call: TRBD1 (6 bases). Germline V CDR1 and CDR2: SGHRS, YFSETQ. Trimming took 3 bases from V and 4 from J, leaving 16 bases between them. The CDR3 runs to 15 residues. The CDR3 spells CASSSTRGGGTEAFF. CDR3 nucleotides: TGCGCCAGCAGCTCCACCAGGGGAGGAGGCACTGAAGCTTTCTTT.

As DNA, the CDR3 is TGTGCCTGGAGTGGAGCGGGGAGCTCCTACGAGCAGTACTTC. It translates to CAWSGAGSSYEQYF. This chain joins TRBV30 and TRBJ2-7; 7 nucleotides agree with TRBD2. Germline trimming cut 1 base from V and 0 bases from J; bases unmatched to any gene: 3. CDR1 GTSNPN and CDR2 SVGIG come from the germline V gene (reference sequence). The length of the CDR3 is 14 residues.

This chain links TRBV28 with TRBJ1-1; the D is unclear. This CDR3 contains 15 residues. The germline CDR1 and CDR2 sequences are MDHEN and SYDVKM. V was shortened by 3 bases and J by 6 bases, with 17 bases between the two germline ends. CDR3 loop: CASSFPEGGLAEAFF. The CDR3 DNA is TGTGCCAGCAGTTTCCCGGAGGGTGGATTGGCTGAAGCTTTCTTT.

V is TRBV5-8 and J is TRBJ1-1; D is ambiguous. Germline V gives CDR1 SGHTS, CDR2 YDEGEE. V was cut by 1 base and J by 4 bases, with 17 bases left in between. The CDR3 extends over 16 amino acids. CDR3 nucleotides: TGTGCCAGCAGCTTGAAGGTCCGACGAGGAGGCACTGAAGCTTTCTTT. As protein: CASSLKVRRGGTEAFF.

As DNA, the CDR3 is TGTGCCAGCAGTTTATACAGGGGGCCGACAGATACGCAGTATTTT. Protein: CASSLYRGPTDTQYF. V is TRBV27 and J is TRBJ2-3, with 9 bases that match TRBD1. Looked up from germline, CDR1 is MNHEY and CDR2 is SMNVEV (reference sequence). The CDR3 consists of 15 residues. Trimming took 1 base from V and 3 from J; bases not matched to a gene: 2.

The chain is built from TRBV7-8 and TRBJ2-7; D is tentatively TRBD1 or TRBD2 (5 bases each). The CDR3 covers 14 residues. In germline, CDR1 is SGHVS, CDR2 FQNEAQ. The V gene lost 2 bases and the J gene lost 6 bases, with 14 bases spanning the gap. The CDR3 protein is CASSLRTGQTEQYF. The CDR3 coding sequence is TGTGCCAGCAGCTTACGGACGGGGCAGACCGAGCAGTACTTC. Complete variable domain (other parts from reference TRBV7-8 and TRBJ2-7): GAGVSQSPRYKVAKRGQDVALRCDPISGHVSLFWYQQALGQGPEFLTYFQNEAQLDKSGLPSDRFFAERPEGSVSTLKIQRTQQEDSAVYLCASSLRTGQTEQYFGPGTRLTVT.

The chain couples TRBV5-1 to TRBJ2-3; possibly TRBD1 or TRBD2 for D (5 bases each). The ends were cut back, 1 base at V and 2 bases at J, with 11 bases in the middle. The germline gives CDR1 SGHRS, CDR2 YFSETQ. There are 15 residues in the CDR3. This CDR3 is CASSLQSGTTDTQYF. The CDR3 nucleotides read TGCGCCAGCAGCTTGCAGTCCGGGACCACAGATACGCAGTATTTT.

The V call is TRBV5-7, the J call TRBJ2-7; D might be TRBD1 (8 bases). TRBV5-7 is classed as an ORF, of uncertain function. The CDR3 consists of 13 residues. V was pared by 8 bases and J by 3 bases, with 15 bases between. CDR3 DNA sequence: TGTGCCAGAGCGAGCGGGACAGGCTACGAGCAGTACTTC. This codes for CARASGTGYEQYF.

The chain uses TRBV7-8 and TRBJ1-4; 7 nucleotides align to TRBD1. This CDR3 comprises 17 residues. J was trimmed by 8 bases and V by 5 bases; bases with no gene match: 17. The germline gives CDR1 SGHVS, CDR2 FQNEAQ. The CDR3 nucleotides read TGTGCCAGCAGCGGACTCATGGCGGGGCAGGGGGGGGAAAAACTGTTTTTT. Translating it yields CASSGLMAGQGGEKLFF.

The rearrangement links TRBV2 to TRBJ1-5; perhaps TRBD1 as D (6 bases). CDR1 SNHLY and CDR2 FYNNEI come from the germline V gene. The CDR3 is made up of 14 amino acids. V gave up 0 bases and J gave up 5 bases, with 8 bases separating them. The CDR3: CASSEATGYQPQHF. The DNA of the CDR3 is TGTGCCAGCAGTGAAGCAACAGGGTATCAGCCCCAGCATTTT.

The J gene is TRBJ1-4, the V gene TRBV25-1; 7 nucleotides agree with TRBD1. The V gene end was trimmed by 6 bases and the J gene end by 0 bases; junction bases not matched to a gene: 4. CDR3 size: 15 residues. Per germline, CDR1 MGHDK and CDR2 SYGVNS. This CDR3 is CASRPGTATNEKLFF. CDR3 DNA: TGTGCCAGCAGACCCGGGACAGCAACTAATGAAAAACTGTTTTTT.

This clone was seen a single time. This chain connects TRBV23-1 to TRBJ2-5; D possibly corresponds to TRBD1 (5 bases). TRBV23-1 belongs to the ORF category, with a function that is uncertain. This CDR3 spans 15 amino acids. Trimming removed 8 bases at V and 5 bases at J, with 21 bases between. The CDR3 DNA reads TGCGCCAGCGTTGAGCCAGGGCGCACGTGGGAGACCCAGTACTTC. Translation gives CASVEPGRTWETQYF.

The chain joins TRBV28 to TRBJ2-7; no clear D. V was pared by 7 bases and J by 3 bases, with 10 bases between. Germline-derived CDR1 and CDR2 are MDHEN and SYDVKM. CDR3 length equals 12 residues. CDR3 in amino acids: CASTQSGYEQYF. In nucleotides, the CDR3 is TGTGCCAGCACCCAGTCGGGCTACGAGCAGTACTTC. The full variable domain, rest sourced from reference TRBV28 and TRBJ2-7, is DVKVTQSSRYLVKRTGEKVFLECVQDMDHENMFWYRQDPGLGLRLIYFSYDVKMKEKGDIPEGYSVSREKKERFSLILESASTNQTSMYLCASTQSGYEQYFGPGTRLTVT.

The rearrangement uses TRBV19 and TRBJ1-5; possibly TRBD1 for D (6 bases). The CDR3 runs to 14 residues. Germline V lookup: CDR1 LNHDA, CDR2 SQIVND (reference sequence). Deletions cut 2 bases from V and 5 bases from J, with 10 bases between. CDR3 sequence reads: CASSITGRHQPQHF. CDR3 DNA sequence: TGTGCCAGTAGTATAACAGGGAGGCATCAGCCCCAGCATTTT.

The chain employs TRBV7-3 and TRBJ2-5, with TRBD1 identical over 8 bases. The V and J ends lost 5 bases and 5 bases, in that order; junction bases with no gene match: 13. CDR1 and CDR2 (germline): SGHTA, FQGTGA. The CDR3 is 16 amino acids. The CDR3: CASSLQGGQGRETQYF. CDR3 bases: TGTGCCAGCAGCCTCCAGGGTGGACAGGGAAGGGAGACCCAGTACTTC. Supplemented by reference TRBV7-3 and TRBJ2-5, the full variable domain reads GAGVSQTPSNKVTEKGKYVELRCDPISGHTALYWYRQSLGQGPEFLIYFQGTGAADDSGLPNDRFFAVRPEGSVSTLKIQRTERGDSAVYLCASSLQGGQGRETQYFGPGTRLLVL.

V usage is TRBV5-1 and J usage is TRBJ1-1; possible D gene TRBD1, 5 bases. The CDR3 extends over 15 amino acids. Trimming pared 7 bases from V and 1 base from J, leaving 17 bases between. CDR1 and CDR2 from the germline V gene are SGHRS and YFSETQ. The CDR3 sequence: CASHPQGASNTEAFF. In DNA, the CDR3 is TGCGCCAGCCACCCCCAGGGAGCTTCGAACACTGAAGCTTTCTTT.

The genes are TRBV10-2 and TRBJ2-1; 9 nucleotides align to TRBD2. Germline V gene sequence: CDR1 WSHSY, CDR2 SAAADI. The trim removed 8 bases at V and 6 bases at J, leaving 11 bases unmatched. There are 15 residues in the CDR3. CDR3 DNA: TGCGCCAGCCGCCGTGGCGCGGGAGGGGTCAATGAGCAGTTCTTC. Translating it yields CASRRGAGGVNEQFF.